What follows describes a single TCR beta chain. Its antigen is undetermined. This record comes from a study of human versus mouse CDR3 diversity and MHC coevolution. This CDR3 is 14 amino acids long. The V gene end was trimmed by 6 bases and the J gene end by 7 bases; junction bases not matched to a gene: 8. Germline assignment: CDR1 SGHAT and CDR2 FQNNGV. Naive CD4 T cells, CD45RO-negative and CD62L-positive, were flow-sorted from PBMCs. The study, taken as a whole, reports: Among all groups, most of the three human donors showed least clonal inequality. Human T cells underwent selection on roughly 6 different MHC II alleles.

Clones were read by immunoSEQ multiplex PCR, and TCRdb kept only the in-frame ones, dropping some. The sample has around 74,000 clones, around 93% seen once. The receptor was derived from a person between 25 and 70 years old in good health. V usage is TRBV11-2 and J usage is TRBJ1-1; 10 bases line up with TRBD1. Sample: naive CD4+ T cells from blood. The sample's subset: CD45RO-negative CD62L-positive naive CD4 T cells. In nucleotides, the CDR3 is TGTGCCAGCAGTCGACAGGGGGCTGGGGGTGAAGCTTTCTTT. Protein: CASSRQGAGGEAFF. Full variable domain (remainder filled in from reference TRBV11-2 and TRBJ1-1): EAGVAQSPRYKIIEKRQSVAFWCNPISGHATLYWYQQILGQGPKLLIQFQNNGVVDDSQLPKDRFSAERLKGVDSTLKIQPAKLEDSAVYLCASSRQGAGGEAFFGQGTRLTVV.